These T cell receptor beta chains were read from a single sample in a study of graft-versus-host responses after intestinal transplantation. Sequenced by immunoSEQ multiplex PCR; TCRdb stores in-frame clones only, minus some. The sample carries under 20,000 clones, roughly 94% recorded once. Specimen: PBMCs, collected 23 days after intestinal transplant. These receptors were obtained from a human patient who received an intestinal transplant, so some T cells may come from the graft donor. Both conserved end residues are part of each CDR3. D genes are given only for firm matches. Where a row states a size, it is once, few, many or the class of an expanded clone; other rows omit it.

>TRBV29-1|TRBJ2-1|15|NA|TRBD2
TGCAGCGTTTTGGGCGGGCTAGCGGGAATCAATGAGCAGTTCTTC
CSVLGGLAGINEQFF
>TRBV4-1|TRBJ1-1|14|NA|NA
TGCGCCAGCAGCCAAGTTACAGGGAGAACTGAAGCTTTCTTT
CASSQVTGRTEAFF
>TRBV30|TRBJ2-7|15|NA|TRBD1
TGTGCCTGGGATTCAACCGGGACAGGAGACTACGAGCAGTACTTC
CAWDSTGTGDYEQYF
>TRBV29-1|TRBJ1-2|13|NA|TRBD1
TGCAGCGTATCAGGGGGCGACAGCTATGGCTACACCTTC
CSVSGGDSYGYTF
>TRBV29-1|TRBJ2-1|15|NA|TRBD2
TGCAGCGTTGAAGGCCGACTAGCGCCCTACAATGAGCAGTTCTTC
CSVEGRLAPYNEQFF
>TRBV7-9|TRBJ2-5|13|NA|NA
TGTGCCAGCAGCCGCCTCGAGGGGGAGACCCAGTACTTC
CASSRLEGETQYF
>TRBV13|TRBJ2-7|13|NA|NA
TGTGCCAGCAGCTTCCGGAGCTCCTACGAGCAGTACTTC
CASSFRSSYEQYF
>TRBV4-1|TRBJ2-3|14|NA|NA
TGCGCCAGCAGCTCCGAGCGGGGCACAGATACGCAGTATTTT
CASSSERGTDTQYF
>TRBV10-1|TRBJ2-3|16|NA|TRBD1
TGCGCCAGCAGCGAGGCGACAGGGGGGAACACAGATACGCAGTATTTT
CASSEATGGNTDTQYF
>TRBV13|TRBJ2-1|15|once|NA
TGTGCCAGCAGCGCCTATCAGAGCTCCTACAATGGGCAGTTCTTC
CASSAYQSSYNGQFF
>TRBV9|TRBJ1-2|15|NA|TRBD1
TGTGCCAGCAGCGTAGCGACAGGGGGATATAGTGGCTACACCTTC
CASSVATGGYSGYTF
>TRBV30|TRBJ1-2|13|NA|NA
TGTGCCTGGAGCTGGAAGAATCTCTATGGCTACACCTTC
CAWSWKNLYGYTF
>TRBV7-9|TRBJ2-5|12|NA|NA
TGTGCCAGCAGCTTAGAAGGGGGGACCCAGTACTTC
CASSLEGGTQYF
>TRBV2|TRBJ2-5|15|NA|NA
TGTGCCAGCAGTCTATTCCCAGGGCAAGAAGAGACCCAGTACTTC
CASSLFPGQEETQYF
>TRBV10-1|TRBJ1-1|17|NA|NA
TGCGCCAGCAGTGAGTGGGCAGGCGACACTATGAACACTGAAGCTTTCTTT
CASSEWAGDTMNTEAFF
>TRBV7-9|TRBJ2-5|11|NA|NA
TGTGCCAGCAGCTACGTAGAGACCCAGTACTTC
CASSYVETQYF
>TRBV7-9|TRBJ2-7|13|NA|NA
TGTGCCAGCAGCTTGGAGAATGCGGGCGGGCAGTACTTC
CASSLENAGGQYF
>TRBV28|TRBJ1-2|13|NA|NA
TGTGCCAGCAGCTACAACACCAACTATGGCTACACCTTC
CASSYNTNYGYTF
>TRBV29-1|TRBJ2-2|13|NA|NA
TGCAGCGTTTCCCCAGAGAACACCGGGGAGCTGTTTTTT
CSVSPENTGELFF
>TRBV27|TRBJ2-7|13|NA|NA
TGTGCCAGCGGGTGGGCAGGGTCCTACGAGCAGTACTTC
CASGWAGSYEQYF
>TRBV5-1|TRBJ2-1|15|once|TRBD1
TGCGCCAGCATCGAGGGGGCTGGCTCCTACAATGAGCAGTTCTTC
CASIEGAGSYNEQFF
>TRBV19|TRBJ2-2|17|NA|NA
TGTGCCAGTAGTATAACATCGGCAGGGGTTTTCACCGGGGAGCTGTTTTTT
CASSITSAGVFTGELFF
>TRBV30|TRBJ1-2|15|NA|TRBD1
TGTGCCTGGATGACCGGGACAGGGGGCATCTATGGCTACACCTTC
CAWMTGTGGIYGYTF
>TRBV5-1|TRBJ2-5|16|NA|TRBD1
TGCGCCAGCAGCCCGCGAACCCGGACAGGTCAAGAGACCCAGTACTTC
CASSPRTRTGQETQYF
>TRBV6-6|TRBJ1-1|14|NA|NA
TGTGCCAGCAGTTATAGTCAGATGAACACTGAAGCTTTCTTT
CASSYSQMNTEAFF
>TRBV30|TRBJ2-7|13|NA|TRBD2
TGTGCCTGGAGTGTACTAGCGGGCTACGAGCAGTACTTC
CAWSVLAGYEQYF
>TRBV5-4|TRBJ2-5|16|few|NA
TGTGCCAGCAGCTTGTTATTTGACTCCCTAGAAGAGACCCAGTACTTC
CASSLLFDSLEETQYF
>TRBV5-1|TRBJ2-1|16|NA|NA
TGCGCCAGCAGCTTGTTGGTGGAAAGCTCCTACAATGAGCAGTTCTTC
CASSLLVESSYNEQFF
>TRBV28|TRBJ2-1|18|NA|TRBD2
TGTGCCAGCAGTCCCCGGACTAGCGGGAGTTCTTCATACAATGAGCAGTTCTTC
CASSPRTSGSSSYNEQFF
>TRBV6-5|TRBJ2-1|12|NA|NA
TGTGCCAGCAGTTATGGAGTGGGTGAGCAGTTCTTC
CASSYGVGEQFF
>TRBV30|TRBJ2-1|11|once|TRBD2
TGTGCCTGGAGTGTAGGACTAGCGCAGTTCTTC
CAWSVGLAQFF
>TRBV27|TRBJ2-3|15|once|TRBD1
TGTGCCAGCAGTTTGTTCTTGGACAGGGCAGATACGCAGTATTTT
CASSLFLDRADTQYF
>TRBV27|TRBJ2-3|15|NA|TRBD2
TGTGCCAGCAGTTTACCGACTAGCGGCACAGATACGCAGTATTTT
CASSLPTSGTDTQYF
>TRBV30|TRBJ2-7|17|NA|TRBD2
TGTGCCTGGAGTATAAAAGTGGGTAGCGGGCACTCCTACGAGCAGTACTTC
CAWSIKVGSGHSYEQYF
>TRBV11-2|TRBJ2-2|16|NA|TRBD2
TGTGCCAGCAGCTTAGCGACTAGCGGGAGTGGCGGGGAGCTGTTTTTT
CASSLATSGSGGELFF
>TRBV28|TRBJ2-5|11|NA|NA
TGTGCCAGCAGTTCCAGTGAGACCCAGTACTTC
CASSSSETQYF
>TRBV28|TRBJ2-5|16|NA|TRBD1
TGTGCCAGCAGTTTAAGCCGAGGGGGCGCGCAAGGGACCCAGTACTTC
CASSLSRGGAQGTQYF
>TRBV6-6|TRBJ2-2|13|NA|NA
TGTGCCAGCAGTTACTCCCAAGGCGGGGAGCTGTTTTTT
CASSYSQGGELFF
>TRBV29-1|TRBJ2-5|14|NA|NA
TGCAGCACTTGGGGGGACACGGGGGAAGAGACCCAGTACTTC
CSTWGDTGEETQYF
>TRBV11-2|TRBJ2-7|17|NA|TRBD2
TGTGCCAGCAGCACCGAAGGGGGTAAAGCGGGAGGTTACGAGCAGTACTTC
CASSTEGGKAGGYEQYF
>TRBV27|TRBJ2-7|16|NA|NA
TGTGCCAGCAGTTTCACGGACAGAACTAGTGACTACGAGCAGTACTTC
CASSFTDRTSDYEQYF
>TRBV27|TRBJ2-2|15|NA|TRBD1
TGTGCCAGCAGACCCGGGACAGCGAACACCGGGGAGCTGTTTTTT
CASRPGTANTGELFF
>TRBV6-1|TRBJ2-7|14|NA|NA
TGTGCCAGCAGTGTGCGACACCTCTACTACGAGCAGTACTTC
CASSVRHLYYEQYF
>TRBV15|TRBJ1-1|14|once|NA
TGTGCCACCAGCAGAGATTTTGGGTACACTGAAGCTTTCTTT
CATSRDFGYTEAFF
>TRBV5-1|TRBJ2-7|16|NA|TRBD1
TGCGCCAGCAGTTCAAAGGCGGACAGGGCCAGTTACGAGCAGTACTTC
CASSSKADRASYEQYF
>TRBV18|TRBJ2-7|15|NA|NA
TGTGCCAGCTCACTCGACAGGGGAGGGTACTACGAGCAGTACTTC
CASSLDRGGYYEQYF
>TRBV18|TRBJ2-7|15|NA|TRBD1
TGTGCCAGCTCACCACCGCCAGGGGGAGACTACGAGCAGTACTTC
CASSPPPGGDYEQYF
>TRBV6-5|TRBJ1-1|15|NA|NA
TGTGCCAGCAGTGCTCTTATAACCATGAACACTGAAGCTTTCTTT
CASSALITMNTEAFF
>TRBV9|TRBJ2-5|15|NA|NA
TGTGCCAGCAGCGTAGGTCTGGGTCGGCTAGAGACCCAGTACTTC
CASSVGLGRLETQYF
>TRBV9|TRBJ2-3|15|NA|TRBD2
TGTGCCAGCAGCGTAGCTAGCGGGAGCACAGATACGCAGTATTTT
CASSVASGSTDTQYF
>TRBV5-6|TRBJ2-1|15|NA|TRBD2
TGTGCCAGCAGCCCTCTAGCGGGAGGGCCGAATGAGCAGTTCTTC
CASSPLAGGPNEQFF
>TRBV6-5|TRBJ2-4|16|NA|NA
TGTGCCAGCAGTTACGGTAGCGGAGTGGGAAAAAACATTCAGTACTTC
CASSYGSGVGKNIQYF
>TRBV7-9|TRBJ1-2|15|NA|NA
TGTGCCAGCAGCTTAGGACAGGCTGCCTTCTATGGCTACACCTTC
CASSLGQAAFYGYTF
>TRBV5-1|TRBJ1-1|15|NA|NA
TGCGCCAGCAGCTTGGGGGTTCCCCTTAACACTGAAGCTTTCTTT
CASSLGVPLNTEAFF
>TRBV5-4|TRBJ2-5|17|NA|TRBD2
TGTGCCAGCAGCCCAGAGGCGGGAGTGTACTTCCAAGAGACCCAGTACTTC
CASSPEAGVYFQETQYF
>TRBV28|TRBJ2-3|12|once|NA
TGTGCCTGCTCGGACTCTTTGGATACGCAGTATTTT
CACSDSLDTQYF
>TRBV7-6|TRBJ2-1|15|NA|NA
TGTGCCAGCAGCCGACCAAGCGGCTCCTACAATGAGCAGTTCTTC
CASSRPSGSYNEQFF
>TRBV6-1|TRBJ2-7|15|NA|TRBD2
TGTGCCAGCAGTGTAGAGGGACTAATCTCCTACGAGCAGTACTTC
CASSVEGLISYEQYF
>TRBV27|TRBJ2-1|21|once|TRBD2
TGTGCCAGCAGTACCTGGGAACAGGGCGGTACTAGCGGGAGCTCCTACAATGAGCAGTTCTTC
CASSTWEQGGTSGSSYNEQFF